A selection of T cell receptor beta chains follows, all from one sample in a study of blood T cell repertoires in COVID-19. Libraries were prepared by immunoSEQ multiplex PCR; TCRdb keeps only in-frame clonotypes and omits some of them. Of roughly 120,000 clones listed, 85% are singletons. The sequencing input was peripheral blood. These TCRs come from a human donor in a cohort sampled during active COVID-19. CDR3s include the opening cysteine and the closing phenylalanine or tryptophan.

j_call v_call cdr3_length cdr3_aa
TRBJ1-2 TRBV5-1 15 CASRLTGAANYGYTF
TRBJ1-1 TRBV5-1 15 CASSLESTAGTEAFF
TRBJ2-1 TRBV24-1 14 CATSDRAGPNEQFF
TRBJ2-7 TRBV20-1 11 CSARDGYEQYF
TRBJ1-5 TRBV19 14 CASRLTGGEQPQHF
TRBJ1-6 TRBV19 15 CASSQDRGLDSPLHF
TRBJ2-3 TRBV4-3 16 CASSPLRAGWTDTQYF
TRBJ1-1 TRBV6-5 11 CASSYVGRAFF
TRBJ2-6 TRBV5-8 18 CASSPRQKLSSGANVLTF
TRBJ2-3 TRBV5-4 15 CASSFRITGTDTQYF
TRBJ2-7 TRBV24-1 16 CATSDLQRQGSYEQYF
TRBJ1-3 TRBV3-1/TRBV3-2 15 CASSQDRTAGNTIYF
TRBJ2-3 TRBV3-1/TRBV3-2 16 CASSLEASGSTDTQYF
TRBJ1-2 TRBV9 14 CASSAGTAPYGYTF
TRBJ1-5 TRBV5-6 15 CASSLGQGLGQPQHF
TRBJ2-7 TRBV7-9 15 CASSLAWPGLYEQYF
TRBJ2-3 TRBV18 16 CASSPNLETRTDTQYF
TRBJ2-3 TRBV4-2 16 CASSQVDSGGADTQYF
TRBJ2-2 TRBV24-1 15 CATSEGGQDVGELFF
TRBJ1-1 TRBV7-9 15 CASSRVTGSGTEAFF
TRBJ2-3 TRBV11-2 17 CASSTRGTGRRTDTQYF